The 12 T cell receptor beta chains given below trace back to one sample, sequenced in a study of T cells in Graves' hyperthyroidism and ophthalmopathy. Amplification targeted TCR beta CDR3 regions from RNA transcripts. A set of HTBI primers served as the primers for a first-round RT-PCR of the TCR CDR3. Each CDR3 protein gets one entry after TCRdb re-called the multiplex PCR reads with MiXCR. Seen here are over 700,000 distinct CDR3 sequences, 38% observed once, and the top ten hold about 9%. Sequenced material: blood. All receptors derive from a man between 18 and 29 years old with Graves' hyperthyroidism.

V is TRBV19 and J is TRBJ1-2; D may be TRBD1 (5 bases). The V end lost 4 bases, the J end lost 2 bases, and 11 bases lay between the germline ends. Looked up from germline, CDR1 is LNHDA and CDR2 is SQIVND (reference sequence). The CDR3 consists of 14 residues. CDR3 in DNA: TGTGCCAGTAGTAAGGGGATGGGCAACTATGGCTACACCTTC. Translation gives CASSKGMGNYGYTF. Variable domain in full (rest from reference TRBV19 and TRBJ1-2): DGGITQSPKYLFRKEGQNVTLSCEQNLNHDAMYWYRQDPGQGLRLIYYSQIVNDFQKGDIAEGYSVSREKKESFPLTVTSAQKNPTAFYLCASSKGMGNYGYTFGSGTRLTVV.

V usage is TRBV12-3 or TRBV12-4 and J usage is TRBJ1-6; D uncertain. There are 14 residues in the CDR3. V was clipped by 7 bases and J by 7 bases, with 14 bases between them. The CDR3 loop reads CASTPGSHNSPLHF. The CDR3 DNA sequence: TGTGCCAGCACCCCGGGGTCGCACAATTCACCCCTCCACTTT.

The V call is TRBV24-1, the J call TRBJ2-6, with D hard to call. In germline, CDR1 is KGHDR, CDR2 SFDVKD. The CDR3 is 8 amino acids. V gave up 4 bases and J gave up 15 bases, with 0 bases separating them. The CDR3 loop reads CATSDLTF. CDR3 bases: TGTGCCACCAGTGACCTGACTTTC.

The chain combines TRBV10-3 with TRBJ1-6; 7 bases line up with TRBD1. The CDR3 length is 16 residues. The junction had 10 bases not matched to a gene; V was cut back by 4 bases and J by 7 bases. The germline V gene has CDR1 ENHRY and CDR2 SYGVKD. CDR3 in amino acids: CAISGRDRAVNSPLHF. As DNA, the CDR3 is TGTGCCATCAGTGGGAGAGACAGGGCGGTAAATTCACCCCTCCACTTT.

This clonotype showed up just a few times. The chain recombines TRBV9 with TRBJ2-5; 13 positions match TRBD2. V shed 0 bases, J shed 6 bases, and the junction held 2 bases outside the gene matches. The CDR3 runs to 15 residues. In germline, CDR1 is SGDLS, CDR2 YYNGEE. This CDR3 reads CASSVEGLAGQTQYF. CDR3 DNA: TGTGCCAGCAGCGTAGAGGGACTAGCGGGGCAGACCCAGTACTTC. The whole variable domain, remainder taken from reference TRBV9 and TRBJ2-5, is DSGVTQTPKHLITATGQRVTLRCSPRSGDLSVYWYQQSLDQGLQFLIQYYNGEERAKGNILERFSAQQFPDLHSELNLSSLELGDSALYFCASSVEGLAGQTQYFGPGTRLLVL.

The chain couples TRBV6-1 to TRBJ1-2; D not certain. V shed 4 bases and J shed 6 bases, with 24 bases lying between them. There are 17 residues in the CDR3. From germline, CDR1 is MNHNS and CDR2 SASEGT. Written as DNA, the CDR3 is TGTGCCAGCAGTGGCAAGATGGGAGTCGGAACTGGCGATGGCTACACCTTC. Protein sequence: CASSGKMGVGTGDGYTF.

The V gene is TRBV7-3, the J gene TRBJ1-6, with D maybe TRBD1 (6 bases). The CDR3 contains 14 residues. Trimming left V 5 bases short and J 9 bases short, with 14 bases between. Germline assignment: CDR1 SGHTA and CDR2 FQGTGA. The CDR3 region is CASSPGDKSSPLHF. DNA of the CDR3: TGTGCCAGCAGCCCAGGGGACAAATCTTCACCCCTCCACTTT.

The rearrangement joins TRBV10-3 to TRBJ2-3, with a tentative D call TRBD2 (6 bases). The length of the CDR3 is 14 residues. Trimming pared 10 bases from V and 6 bases from J, leaving 20 bases between. CDR1 is ENHRY, CDR2 SYGVKD, per germline. The chain's CDR3 is CASMTGLEADTQYF. CDR3 nucleotide sequence: TGTGCCAGCATGACGGGACTCGAGGCGGATACGCAGTATTTT.

At least ten counts were recorded for this clonotype. The chain couples TRBV7-9 to TRBJ1-6; D is uncertain. Germline V gene lookup returns CDR1 SEHNR and CDR2 FQNEAQ (reference sequence). CDR3 length: 14 amino acids. Trimming cost V 1 base and J 11 bases, with 12 bases left between them. The chain's CDR3 is CASSLEDAPTPLHF. As DNA, the CDR3 is TGTGCCAGCAGCTTAGAGGATGCGCCGACACCCCTCCACTTT.

This chain connects TRBV6-6 to TRBJ1-4; D possibly corresponds to TRBD1 (5 bases). The V end lost 5 bases, the J end lost 6 bases, and 13 bases lay between the germline ends. CDR1 and CDR2 from the germline V gene are MNHNY and SVGAGI (reference sequence). This CDR3 contains 14 residues. CDR3 sequence (DNA): TGTGCCAGCAGTGTACAGGTGTTGGATGAAAAACTGTTTTTT. Translated: CASSVQVLDEKLFF.

In this sample, this clonotype turned up many times. V usage is TRBV7-8 and J usage is TRBJ1-1; the D is unclear. Between the trimmed V and J ends, which lost 1 base and 10 bases, there was a span of 7 bases. The CDR3 consists of 11 residues. Per the germline V gene, CDR1 is SGHVS and CDR2 is FQNEAQ. The CDR3 DNA reads as TGTGCCAGCAGCTTAGTGGTCGGAGCTTTCTTT. It translates to CASSLVVGAFF.

The genes are TRBV7-9 and TRBJ2-5, with a possible D match to TRBD1 (5 bases). The CDR3 spans 16 residues. Trimming took off 4 bases at V and 7 bases at J, with 22 bases between the two ends. CDR1 and CDR2 (germline): SEHNR, FQNEAQ (reference sequence). CDR3 region: CASSSASADMGRTQYF. CDR3 DNA: TGTGCCAGCAGCTCGGCCAGCGCGGACATGGGAAGGACCCAGTACTTC.